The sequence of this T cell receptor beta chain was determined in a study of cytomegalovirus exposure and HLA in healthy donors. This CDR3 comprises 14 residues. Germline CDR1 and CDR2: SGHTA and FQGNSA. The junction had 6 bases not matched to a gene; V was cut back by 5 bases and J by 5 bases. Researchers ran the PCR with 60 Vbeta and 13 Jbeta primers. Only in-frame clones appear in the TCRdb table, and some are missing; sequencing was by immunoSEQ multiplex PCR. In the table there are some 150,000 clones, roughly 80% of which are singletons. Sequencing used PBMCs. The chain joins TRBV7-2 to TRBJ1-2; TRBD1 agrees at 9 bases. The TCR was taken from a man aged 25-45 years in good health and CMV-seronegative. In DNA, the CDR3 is TGTGCCAGCAGCCCCCCCGGGACAGGGTATGGCTACACCTTC. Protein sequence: CASSPPGTGYGYTF.